This TCR beta chain is drawn from a study of T-cell reconstitution after alpha-beta-depleted transplantation in children. A note on this clonotype: A clone one base away is much larger, so this may be a read error.

Trimming cost V 0 bases and J 6 bases, with 6 bases left between them. Per germline, CDR1 DFQATT and CDR2 SNEGSKA (reference sequence). The CDR3 length is 11 residues. The TCRbeta library was prepared with unique molecular identifiers. One entry per CDR3 protein results from TCRdb running MiXCR on the PCR reads. The table includes roughly 180,000 distinct CDR3 sequences, roughly 15% detected once. This sequence originates from a human donor who donated a stem cell graft to a child with acute lymphoblastic leukemia. The chain links TRBV20-1 to TRBJ2-7; D call uncertain. The source material was PBMCs from the stem cell graft donor, sampled from the stem cell graft. This CDR3 reads CSARDTSEQYF. The DNA of the CDR3 is TGCAGTGCTAGAGATACCTCCGAGCAGTACTTC.